This TCR beta chain was captured in a study of blood T cell repertoires in COVID-19. V lost 8 bases and J lost 8, with 22 bases in between. There are 15 residues in the CDR3. Germline V gene lookup returns CDR1 SNHLY and CDR2 FYNNEI. Seattle patient enrollment occurred during active infection, with longitudinal follow-up thereafter. Under the authors' procedure: For nucleated cells, counts were estimated from reference gene primer amplification. Method: immunoSEQ multiplex PCR; TCRdb's copy keeps in-frame clones and lacks some. That table is the source of V, J and clone size, and D and trimming were worked out from the DNA. In the table there are over 450,000 clones, roughly 89% of which are singletons.

The chain employs TRBV2 and TRBJ2-1; TRBD2 is a possible D gene (6 bases). This clonotype was obtained from a man aged 18 to 29 with COVID-19, enrolled during active disease. Sequencing input: peripheral blood. CDR3 loop: CASQRWVAERDEQFF. DNA for the CDR3: TGTGCCAGCCAACGTTGGGTAGCGGAGAGGGATGAGCAGTTCTTC.